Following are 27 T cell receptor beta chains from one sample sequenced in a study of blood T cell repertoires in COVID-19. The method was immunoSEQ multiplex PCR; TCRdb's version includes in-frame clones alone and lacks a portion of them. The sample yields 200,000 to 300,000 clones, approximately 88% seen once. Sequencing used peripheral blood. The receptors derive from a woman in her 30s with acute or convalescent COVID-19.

The CDR3 here is CASSHGVDEKLFF. CDR3 nucleotide sequence: TGTGCCAGCTCACACGGGGTTGATGAAAAACTGTTTTTT. V gene TRBV18 combines with J gene TRBJ1-4, with D uncertain. Trimming removed 4 bases from V and 6 bases from J, with 9 bases in between. The CDR3 totals 13 residues. The germline V gene has CDR1 KGHSH and CDR2 LQKENI.

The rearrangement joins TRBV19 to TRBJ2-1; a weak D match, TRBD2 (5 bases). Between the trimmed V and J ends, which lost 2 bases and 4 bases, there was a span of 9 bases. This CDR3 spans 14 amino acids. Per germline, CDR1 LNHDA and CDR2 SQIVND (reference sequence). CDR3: CASSISRRYNEQFF. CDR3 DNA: TGTGCCAGTAGTATATCCCGGAGGTACAATGAGCAGTTCTTC.

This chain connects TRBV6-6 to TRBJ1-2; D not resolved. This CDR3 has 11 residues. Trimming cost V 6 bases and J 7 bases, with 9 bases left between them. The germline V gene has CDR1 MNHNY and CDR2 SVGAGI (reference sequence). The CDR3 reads CASRISGGYTF. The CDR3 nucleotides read TGTGCCAGCAGGATAAGCGGTGGCTACACCTTC.

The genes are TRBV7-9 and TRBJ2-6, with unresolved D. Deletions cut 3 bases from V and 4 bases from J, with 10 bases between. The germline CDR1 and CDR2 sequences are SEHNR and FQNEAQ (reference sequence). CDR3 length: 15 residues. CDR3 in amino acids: CASSLPFTGANVLTF. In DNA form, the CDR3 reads TGTGCCAGCAGCTTGCCGTTTACAGGGGCCAACGTCCTGACTTTC.

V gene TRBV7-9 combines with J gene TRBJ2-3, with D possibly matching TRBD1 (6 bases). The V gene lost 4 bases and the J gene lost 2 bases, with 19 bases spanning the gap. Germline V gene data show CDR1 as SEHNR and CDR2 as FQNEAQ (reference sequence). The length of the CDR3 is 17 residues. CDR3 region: CASSSAGQLTLTDTQYF. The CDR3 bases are TGTGCCAGCAGCTCGGCAGGACAGCTAACTCTCACAGATACGCAGTATTTT.

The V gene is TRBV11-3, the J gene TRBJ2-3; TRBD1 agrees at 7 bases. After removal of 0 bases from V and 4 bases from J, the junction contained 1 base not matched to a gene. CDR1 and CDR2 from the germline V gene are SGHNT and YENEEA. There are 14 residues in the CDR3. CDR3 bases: TGTGCCAGCAGCTTAGAGACAGGGCCAGATACGCAGTATTTT. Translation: CASSLETGPDTQYF.

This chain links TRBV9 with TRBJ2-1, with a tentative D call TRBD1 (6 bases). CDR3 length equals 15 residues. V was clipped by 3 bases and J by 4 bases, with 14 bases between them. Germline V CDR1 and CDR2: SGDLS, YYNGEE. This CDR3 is CASSAGVRGYNEQFF. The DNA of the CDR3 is TGTGCCAGCAGCGCAGGGGTGAGGGGGTACAATGAGCAGTTCTTC.

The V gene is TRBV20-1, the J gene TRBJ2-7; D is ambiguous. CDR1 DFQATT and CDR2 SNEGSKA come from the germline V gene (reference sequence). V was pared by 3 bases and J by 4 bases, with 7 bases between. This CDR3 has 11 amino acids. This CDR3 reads CSASLVYEQYF. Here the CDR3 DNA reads TGCAGTGCTAGTCTCGTTTACGAGCAGTACTTC.

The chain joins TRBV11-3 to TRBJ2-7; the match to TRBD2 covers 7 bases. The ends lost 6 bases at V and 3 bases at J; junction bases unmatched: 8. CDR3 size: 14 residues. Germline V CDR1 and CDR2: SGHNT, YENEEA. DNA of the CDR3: TGTGCCAGCAGTCCGGGAGGAGGGAACTACGAGCAGTACTTC. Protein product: CASSPGGGNYEQYF.

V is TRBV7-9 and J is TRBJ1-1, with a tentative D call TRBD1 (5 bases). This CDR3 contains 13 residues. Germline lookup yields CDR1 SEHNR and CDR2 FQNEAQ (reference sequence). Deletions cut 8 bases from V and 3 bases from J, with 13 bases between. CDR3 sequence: CASARGFDTEAFF. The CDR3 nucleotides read TGTGCCAGCGCTCGGGGGTTCGACACTGAAGCTTTCTTT.

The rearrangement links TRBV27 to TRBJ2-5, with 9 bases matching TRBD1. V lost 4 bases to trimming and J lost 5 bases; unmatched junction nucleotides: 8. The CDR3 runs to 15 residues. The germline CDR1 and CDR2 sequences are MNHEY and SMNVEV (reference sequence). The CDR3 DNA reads TGTGCCAGCAGTTCCCGGGACAGGGAGCAGGAGACCCAGTACTTC. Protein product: CASSSRDREQETQYF.

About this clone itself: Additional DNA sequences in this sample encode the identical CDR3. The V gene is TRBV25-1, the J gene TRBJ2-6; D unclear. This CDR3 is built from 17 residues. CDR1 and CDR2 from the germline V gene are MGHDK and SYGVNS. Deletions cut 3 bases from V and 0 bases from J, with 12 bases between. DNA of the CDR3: TGTGCCAGCAGTGACCAAACTTTGAGCTCTGGGGCCAACGTCCTGACTTTC. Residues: CASSDQTLSSGANVLTF.

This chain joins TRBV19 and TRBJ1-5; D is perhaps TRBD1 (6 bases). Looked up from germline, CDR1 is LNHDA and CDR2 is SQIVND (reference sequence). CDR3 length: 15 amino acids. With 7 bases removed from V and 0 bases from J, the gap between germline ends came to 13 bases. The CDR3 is CASILGGHSNQPQHF. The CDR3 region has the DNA TGTGCCAGTATTTTGGGGGGGCATAGCAATCAGCCCCAGCATTTT.

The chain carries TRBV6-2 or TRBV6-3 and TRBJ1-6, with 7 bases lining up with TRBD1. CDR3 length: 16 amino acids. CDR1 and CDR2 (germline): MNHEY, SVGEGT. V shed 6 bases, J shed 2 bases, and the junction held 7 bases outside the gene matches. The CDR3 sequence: CASSQNRGAYNSPLHF. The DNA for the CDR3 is TGTGCCAGCAGCCAAAACAGGGGCGCCTATAATTCACCCCTCCACTTT.

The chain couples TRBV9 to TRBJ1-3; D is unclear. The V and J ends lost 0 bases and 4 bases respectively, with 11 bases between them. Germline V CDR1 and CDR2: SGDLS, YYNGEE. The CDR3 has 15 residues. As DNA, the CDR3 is TGTGCCAGCAGCGTAGGGACTACGGGAGGAAACACCATATATTTT. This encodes CASSVGTTGGNTIYF.

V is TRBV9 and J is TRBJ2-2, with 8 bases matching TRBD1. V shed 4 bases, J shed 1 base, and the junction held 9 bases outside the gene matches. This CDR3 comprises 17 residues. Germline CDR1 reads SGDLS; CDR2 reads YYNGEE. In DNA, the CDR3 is TGTGCCAGCAGCTACCCCCGGACAGGGCTGAACACCGGGGAGCTGTTTTTT. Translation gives CASSYPRTGLNTGELFF. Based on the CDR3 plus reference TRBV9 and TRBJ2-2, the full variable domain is DSGVTQTPKHLITATGQRVTLRCSPRSGDLSVYWYQQSLDQGLQFLIQYYNGEERAKGNILERFSAQQFPDLHSELNLSSLELGDSALYFCASSYPRTGLNTGELFFGEGSRLTVL.

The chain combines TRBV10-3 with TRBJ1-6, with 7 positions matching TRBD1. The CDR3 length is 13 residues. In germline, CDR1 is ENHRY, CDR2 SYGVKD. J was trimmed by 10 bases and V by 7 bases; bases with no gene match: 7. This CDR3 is CAIKGQTESPLHF. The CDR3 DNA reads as TGTGCCATCAAGGGACAGACCGAATCACCCCTCCACTTT.

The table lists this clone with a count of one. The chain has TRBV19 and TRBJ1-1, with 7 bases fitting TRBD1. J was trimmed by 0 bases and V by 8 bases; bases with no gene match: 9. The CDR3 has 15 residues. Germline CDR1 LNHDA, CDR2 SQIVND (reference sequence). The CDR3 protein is CASSTTGTVNTEAFF. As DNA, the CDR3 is TGTGCCAGTTCCACTACCGGGACAGTGAACACTGAAGCTTTCTTT.

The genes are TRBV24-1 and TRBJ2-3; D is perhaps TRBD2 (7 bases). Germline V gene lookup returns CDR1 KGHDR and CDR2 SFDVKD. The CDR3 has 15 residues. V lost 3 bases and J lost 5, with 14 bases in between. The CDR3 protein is CATSDPTGGEDTQYF. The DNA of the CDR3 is TGTGCCACCAGTGATCCCACGGGGGGCGAAGATACGCAGTATTTT.

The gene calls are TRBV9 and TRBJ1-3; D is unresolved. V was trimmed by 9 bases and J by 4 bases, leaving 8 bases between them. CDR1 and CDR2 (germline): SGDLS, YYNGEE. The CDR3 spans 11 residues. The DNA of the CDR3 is TGTGCCACCGGAGGGGGAAACACCATATATTTT. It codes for CATGGGNTIYF.

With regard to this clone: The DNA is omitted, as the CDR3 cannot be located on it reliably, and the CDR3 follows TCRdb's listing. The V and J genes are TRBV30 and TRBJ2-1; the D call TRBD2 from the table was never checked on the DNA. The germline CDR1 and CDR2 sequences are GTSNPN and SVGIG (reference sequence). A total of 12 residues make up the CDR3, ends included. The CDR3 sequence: CAWGPGAGVEFF.

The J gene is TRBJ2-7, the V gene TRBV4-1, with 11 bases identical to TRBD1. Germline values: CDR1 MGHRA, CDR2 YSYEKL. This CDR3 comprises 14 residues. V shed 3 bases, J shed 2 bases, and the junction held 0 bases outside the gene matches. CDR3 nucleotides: TGCGCCAGCAGCCAGGGACAGGGGGCCTACGAGCAGTACTTC. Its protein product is CASSQGQGAYEQYF.

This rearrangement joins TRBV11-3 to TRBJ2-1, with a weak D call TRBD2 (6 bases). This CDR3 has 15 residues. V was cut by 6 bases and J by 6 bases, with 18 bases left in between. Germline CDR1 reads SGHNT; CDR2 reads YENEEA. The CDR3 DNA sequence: TGTGCCAGCAGACTCGGTCCCGCGGGGTCCAATGAGCAGTTCTTC. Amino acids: CASRLGPAGSNEQFF. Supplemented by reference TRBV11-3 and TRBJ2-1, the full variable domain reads EAGVVQSPRYKIIEKKQPVAFWCNPISGHNTLYWYLQNLGQGPELLIRYENEEAVDDSQLPKDRFSAERLKGVDSTLKIQPAELGDSAVYLCASRLGPAGSNEQFFGPGTRLTVL.

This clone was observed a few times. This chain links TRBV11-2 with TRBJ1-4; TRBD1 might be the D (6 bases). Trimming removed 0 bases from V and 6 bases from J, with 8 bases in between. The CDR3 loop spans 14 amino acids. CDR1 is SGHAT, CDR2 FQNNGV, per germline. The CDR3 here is CASSLEQGHEKLFF. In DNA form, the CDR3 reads TGTGCCAGCAGCTTAGAACAGGGTCATGAAAAACTGTTTTTT. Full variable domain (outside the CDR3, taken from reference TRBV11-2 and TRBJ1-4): EAGVAQSPRYKIIEKRQSVAFWCNPISGHATLYWYQQILGQGPKLLIQFQNNGVVDDSQLPKDRFSAERLKGVDSTLKIQPAKLEDSAVYLCASSLEQGHEKLFFGSGTQLSVL.

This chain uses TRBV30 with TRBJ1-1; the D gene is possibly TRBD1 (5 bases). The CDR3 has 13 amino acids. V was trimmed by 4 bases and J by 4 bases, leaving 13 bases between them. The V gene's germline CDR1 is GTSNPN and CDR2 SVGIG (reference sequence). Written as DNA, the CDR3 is TGTGCCTGGAAGAGACAGACAGCCACTGAAGCTTTCTTT. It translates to CAWKRQTATEAFF. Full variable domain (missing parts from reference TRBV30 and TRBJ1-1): SQTIHQWPATLVQPVGSPLSLECTVEGTSNPNLYWYRQAAGRGLQLLFYSVGIGQISSEVPQNLSASRPQDRQFILSSKKLLLSDSGFYLCAWKRQTATEAFFGQGTRLTVV.

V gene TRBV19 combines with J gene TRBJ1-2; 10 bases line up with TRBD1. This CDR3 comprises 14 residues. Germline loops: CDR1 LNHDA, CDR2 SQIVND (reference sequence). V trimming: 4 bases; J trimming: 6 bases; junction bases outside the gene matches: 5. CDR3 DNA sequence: TGTGCCAGTAGTAAAAGGGACAGGGGAGATGGCTACACCTTC. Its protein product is CASSKRDRGDGYTF.

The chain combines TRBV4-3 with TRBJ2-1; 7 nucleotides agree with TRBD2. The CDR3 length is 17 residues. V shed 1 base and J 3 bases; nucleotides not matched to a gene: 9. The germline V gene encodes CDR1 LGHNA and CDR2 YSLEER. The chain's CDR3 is CASSQGVSGLNYNEQFF. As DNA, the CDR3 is TGCGCCAGCAGCCAAGGTGTTTCGGGACTAAACTACAATGAGCAGTTCTTC.